This entry concerns a single T cell receptor (beta chain). What this receptor recognizes is not known. No much larger clone exists at a distance of one base, and base qualities are not known. Library preparation employed the immunoSEQ multiplex PCR assay. TCR beta CDR3 sequencing was performed on DNA from the cultured, isolated CD4+ T cells. The authors' analysis ran thus. Non-productive TCR sequences were removed and reads were trimmed to the CDR3 region, keeping CDR3s of at least 7 amino acids. The MANAFEST web app was used to identify antigen-specific clonotypes by comparing expansion in peptide wells with expansion in reference cultures. To be called positive, a clone needed expansion at FDR<0.05 compared with the reference and with all other wells, an odds ratio greater than 5, and a frequency greater than 0.1% in two replicate wells. A clonotype was called cross-reactive if it was significantly expanded both in SARS-CoV-2 spike wells and in at least one common cold coronavirus spike condition. Using the stringdist R package, CDR3 similarity was measured by Levenshtein distance, and unrooted trees were constructed with ape in R 3.6.1. Imported from immuneACCESS, the table was reduced by TCRdb to in-frame sequences with V and J called. These copies leave out some clones; in studies compared against another copy, an unresolved V gene accounts for under half, and the cause of the remainder is not known. D and trimming were read from the DNA, whereas the V and J calls and clone size are those reported in that table. This sample holds 26,000 or so clones; roughly 74% were observed only once. More than 15% of the sample is in the top ten clones.

This specimen belongs to a study of vaccination effects on CD4 cells after COVID-19 (dated by TCRdb to the early 2020s). Broadly, across the study: Each participant got two doses of an mRNA SARS-CoV-2 vaccine, either BNT162b2 or mRNA-1273. The full study included roughly 11 COVID-19 convalescent patients and several SARS-CoV-2-naive healthy vaccine recipients. Pre-vaccine samples from a couple of convalescent patients were drawn 16 days and one week before the first dose, 142 and 148 days after COVID-19 diagnosis. SARS-CoV-2 spike-specific CD4+ TCR repertoires from before and after mRNA vaccination were compared in COVID-19 convalescent patients and in infection-naive vaccine recipients. The Oncomine TCR Beta short-read assay on an Illumina iSeq 100 was used to sequence cultures from other donors in the study. Broad study findings and their caveats: In convalescent patients, the post-vaccine spike-reactive repertoire was composed mainly of new vaccine-induced clones that were largely distinct from infection-induced clones. The study was limited by a small number of convalescent patients and lacked early post-infection timepoints. Clones induced by infection and clones induced by vaccination both contracted markedly at late timepoints after vaccination, which fits with T cell responses waning over time.

In the ViraFEST assay, PBMC were stimulated with viral peptide pools, and antigen-specific CD4+ T cell clonotypes were then identified by expansion using TCR sequencing. After roughly 11 days of culture, CD4+ T cells were isolated with the EasySep CD4+ T cell isolation kit. Convalescent patients had PCR-confirmed SARS-CoV-2 infection between March and December 2020, before Alpha, Beta and Delta variants emerged in the United States. Each well held more than 1.5 million PBMC cultured in IMDM containing roughly 5.1% human AB serum, about 10 IU/ml IL-2 and gentamicin, along with around 11 ug/ml peptides. Half of the culture medium was replaced with fresh IL-2-containing medium on days 3 and 7. Unless noted otherwise, every peptide stimulation condition was grown in triplicate wells. PBMC were separated from whole blood using Ficoll-Paque Plus gradient centrifugation and were then either cryopreserved at -140C or used fresh. The spike proteins of SARS-CoV-2 and of the common cold coronaviruses HCoV-NL63, HCoV-OC43 and HCoV-229E were spanned by overlapping peptide pools. The QIAamp micro DNA kit was used to extract genomic DNA from the cultured CD4+ T cells.

The starting material was CD4+ T cells from PBMCs cultured with HCoV-NL63 spike peptides, obtained before COVID-19 vaccination. The cell subset or site label for this specimen denotes: HCoV-NL63 spike overlapping peptide pool stimulation. The sequence derives from a human donor who had a prior SARS-CoV-2 infection.

The CDR3: CASIPYRGKYTEAFF. The sequenced DNA: TGTGCCAGCATCCCATACAGGGGAAAGTATACTGAAGCTTTCTTT. The rearrangement joined TRBV6-5 to TRBJ1-1; 7 central bases correspond to TRBD1. The CDR3 has 15 amino acids, counting the end cysteine and phenylalanine. The sequence is cut down to CDR3 DNA, 45 bases in frame from base 1. CDR1 and CDR2 were assigned from the germline V gene as MNHEY and SVGAGI. For this chain, trimming is 7 bases at the V end and 5 bases at the J end, and the number of junction bases without a gene match is 13.